The clone carrying this T cell receptor (beta chain) was recorded only once. Its antigen is not identified. In terms of origin and age, donors were healthy Caucasian individuals from Russia aged about 6 to 90. Primers used in a second PCR of roughly 6 to 11 cycles were a sample-barcoded 5' primer and a J-beta primer mix. With 12 random nucleotides, a template-switch adaptor tagged each individual cDNA molecule. Each CDR3 protein gets one entry after TCRdb re-called the 5' RACE reads with MiXCR. Of 700,000 to 850,000 distinct CDR3 sequences listed, approximately 55% were seen once; the top ten hold around 41%. The sample belongs to a study of blood T cells in healthy people across ages. Notes on the study in general: With unsorted PBMCs, a conclusive comparison of naive versus antigen-experienced cells was not possible.

The germline CDR1 and CDR2 sequences are MNHEY and SMNVEV (reference sequence). The CDR3 contains 16 residues. The ends were cut back, 3 bases at V and 2 bases at J, with 17 bases in the middle. Sequenced material: blood. This receptor was identified in an older man in good health. J is TRBJ2-7 and V is TRBV27; D assignment may be TRBD1 or TRBD2 (5 bases each). CDR3 DNA: TGTGCCAGCAGTTTTTCCTCCGGGACGGTAACCTACGAGCAGTACTTC. Protein product: CASSFSSGTVTYEQYF.